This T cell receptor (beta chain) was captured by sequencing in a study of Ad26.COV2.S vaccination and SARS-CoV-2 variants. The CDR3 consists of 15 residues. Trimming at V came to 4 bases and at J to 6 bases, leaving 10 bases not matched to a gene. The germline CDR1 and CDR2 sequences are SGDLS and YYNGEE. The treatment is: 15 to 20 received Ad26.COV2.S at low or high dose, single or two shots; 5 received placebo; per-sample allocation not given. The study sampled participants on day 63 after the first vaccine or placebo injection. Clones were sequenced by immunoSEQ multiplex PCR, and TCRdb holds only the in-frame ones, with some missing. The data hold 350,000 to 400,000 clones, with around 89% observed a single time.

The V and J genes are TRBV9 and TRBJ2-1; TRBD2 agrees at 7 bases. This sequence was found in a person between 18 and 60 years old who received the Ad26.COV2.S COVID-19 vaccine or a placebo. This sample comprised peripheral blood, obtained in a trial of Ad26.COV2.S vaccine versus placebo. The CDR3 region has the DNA TGTGCCAGCAGCCCCTCCCCTCGGGAGGCCAATGAGCAGTTCTTC. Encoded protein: CASSPSPREANEQFF.